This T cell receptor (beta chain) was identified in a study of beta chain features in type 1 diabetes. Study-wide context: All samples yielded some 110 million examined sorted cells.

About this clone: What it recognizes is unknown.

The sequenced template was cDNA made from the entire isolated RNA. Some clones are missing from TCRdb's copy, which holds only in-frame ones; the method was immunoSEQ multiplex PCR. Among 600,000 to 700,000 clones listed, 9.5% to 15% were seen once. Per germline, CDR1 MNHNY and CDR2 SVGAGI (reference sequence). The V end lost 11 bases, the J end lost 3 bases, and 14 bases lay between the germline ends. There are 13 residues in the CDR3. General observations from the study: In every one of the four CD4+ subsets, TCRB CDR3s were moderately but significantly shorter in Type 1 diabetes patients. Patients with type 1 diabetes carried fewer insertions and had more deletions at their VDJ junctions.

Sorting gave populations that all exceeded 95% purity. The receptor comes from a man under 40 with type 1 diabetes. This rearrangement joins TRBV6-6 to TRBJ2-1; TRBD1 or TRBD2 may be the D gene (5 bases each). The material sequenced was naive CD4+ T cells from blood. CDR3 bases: TGTGCCCTGACAATGGGGGACTACAATGAGCAGTTCTTC. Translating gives CALTMGDYNEQFF.